The clone carrying this TCR beta chain turned up a few times. The PCR was carried out with 60 Vbeta primers and 13 Jbeta primers. Libraries were prepared by immunoSEQ multiplex PCR; TCRdb keeps only in-frame clonotypes and omits some of them. Of more than 110,000 clones in the sample, around 10% are singletons; the top ten hold under 2%. This sample is part of a study of cytomegalovirus exposure and HLA in healthy donors. Germline V gene sequence: CDR1 SNHLY, CDR2 FYNNEI. The CDR3 is made up of 14 amino acids. V was pared by 7 bases and J by 4 bases, with 16 bases between. This TCR was recovered from a man aged 50 to 59 in good health and CMV-seronegative. This sequence joins TRBV2 and TRBJ1-1; weak D call: TRBD1 (5 bases). Sequences were obtained from PBMCs. CDR3 sequence reads: CASTQEGFGTEAFF. CDR3 sequence (DNA): TGTGCCAGCACTCAGGAGGGGTTTGGCACTGAAGCTTTCTTT.